The 5 T cell receptor beta chains in this list originate from one sample, sequenced in a study of cytomegalovirus exposure and HLA in healthy donors. PCR employed 60 Vbeta and 13 Jbeta primers. Data came from immunoSEQ multiplex PCR; TCRdb stores just in-frame clones and leaves some out. Seen here are fewer than 200,000 clones, 82% observed once, and the top ten hold 1.5%. Sample: PBMCs. The receptor set was obtained from a male donor in good health and CMV-seronegative.

V usage is TRBV6-1 and J usage is TRBJ1-5; tentatively, D is TRBD1 (5 bases). This CDR3 is 13 amino acids long. Deletions cut 6 bases from V and 2 bases from J, with 8 bases between. Germline values: CDR1 MNHNS, CDR2 SASEGT. DNA of the CDR3: TGTGCCAGCAGAAAAGGGGGCAATCAGCCCCAGCATTTT. Translated, it gives CASRKGGNQPQHF.

J is TRBJ2-7 and V is TRBV28, with 8 nucleotides matching TRBD2. V lost 6 bases, J lost 6 bases, and 7 bases stayed unmatched. Germline CDR1 reads MDHEN; CDR2 reads SYDVKM. The CDR3 is made up of 13 amino acids. CDR3 nucleotide sequence: TGTGCCAGCAGGAAAGCGGGGGTTTTCGAGCAGTACTTC. This codes for CASRKAGVFEQYF.

V gene TRBV10-3 combines with J gene TRBJ1-1, with 7 bases that match TRBD1. V shed 8 bases and J 1 base; nucleotides not matched to a gene: 4. CDR1 ENHRY and CDR2 SYGVKD come from the germline V gene. This CDR3 is 13 amino acids long. The CDR3 loop reads CAIRTGANTEAFF. DNA of the CDR3: TGTGCCATCCGAACAGGGGCGAACACTGAAGCTTTCTTT.

The chain recombines TRBV14 with TRBJ2-1; possible D gene TRBD1, 6 bases. This CDR3 is built from 15 residues. Looked up from germline, CDR1 is SGHDN and CDR2 is FVKESK. Trimming cost V 3 bases and J 6 bases, with 15 bases left between them. The CDR3 reads CASSQMVTGSNEQFF. The CDR3 coding sequence is TGTGCCAGCAGCCAGATGGTGACAGGCTCCAATGAGCAGTTCTTC.

The chain combines TRBV10-3 with TRBJ2-7, with TRBD1 matching over 9 bases. The germline V gene encodes CDR1 ENHRY and CDR2 SYGVKD. The CDR3 is 15 amino acids. Trimming removed 0 bases from V and 4 bases from J; junction bases left unmatched: 4. CDR3 sequence reads: CAISESDRGPYEQYF. CDR3 bases: TGTGCCATCAGTGAGTCGGACAGGGGCCCTTACGAGCAGTACTTC.